The rows below give T cell receptor beta chains drawn from one sample of a study of T cells in localized non-small cell lung cancer. Repertoires were generated with immunoSEQ multiplex PCR, while TCRdb's copy carries only in-frame clones and drops some. The sample yields about 11,000 clones, roughly 85% seen once. Here the sequenced sample was peripheral blood, taken before any cancer treatment. Receptors originate from a male donor at least 60 years old with stage III lung adenocarcinoma. The CDR3 runs from the conserved cysteine through the conserved F or W. The D gene is left open where the match is weak. The size entry is marked missing in some rows and otherwise reads once, few, many or a size class.

clone size: .
J gene: TRBJ2-6
D gene: .
V gene: TRBV4-2
CDR3 DNA: TGTGCCAGCAGCCCACTATGGGCCGGGGCCAACGTCCTGACTTTC
CDR3 protein: CASSPLWAGANVLTF

clone size: .
J gene: TRBJ2-7
D gene: TRBD2
V gene: TRBV9
CDR3 DNA: TGTGCCAGCAGCGCCCTCGGGAGGGGGGCCTACGAGCAGTACTTC
CDR3 protein: CASSALGRGAYEQYF

clone size: .
J gene: TRBJ2-1
D gene: .
V gene: TRBV29-1
CDR3 DNA: TGCAGCGTTGGGTCGGGGACTCTCAATGAGCAGTTCTTC
CDR3 protein: CSVGSGTLNEQFF

clone size: .
J gene: TRBJ2-6
D gene: TRBD1
V gene: TRBV15
CDR3 DNA: TGTGCCACCAGCACCCGACCTTTTAAGTTGGCAGGGGGCGAGTCTGGGGCCAACGTCCTGACTTTC
CDR3 protein: CATSTRPFKLAGGESGANVLTF

clone size: .
J gene: TRBJ2-2
D gene: TRBD2
V gene: TRBV5-1
CDR3 DNA: TGCGCCAGCAGCTTGGGGCTAGCGGGGGCCGGGGAGCTGTTTTTT
CDR3 protein: CASSLGLAGAGELFF

clone size: .
J gene: TRBJ1-2
D gene: TRBD1
V gene: TRBV2
CDR3 DNA: TGTGCCAGCATTAGGGGGTTGACAGGGGCTAACTATGGCTACACCTTC
CDR3 protein: CASIRGLTGANYGYTF

clone size: .
J gene: TRBJ2-7
D gene: TRBD2
V gene: TRBV7-2
CDR3 DNA: TGTGCCAGCAGCCCTAGAGCTAGCGGGAGGACGTACGAGCAGTACTTC
CDR3 protein: CASSPRASGRTYEQYF

clone size: .
J gene: TRBJ2-1
D gene: .
V gene: TRBV12-2
CDR3 DNA: TGTGAATACTGGGGGTCCTACAATGAGCAGTTCTTC
CDR3 protein: CEYWGSYNEQFF

clone size: .
J gene: TRBJ2-2
D gene: .
V gene: TRBV6-6
CDR3 DNA: TGTGCCAGCAGTCCACACAGGTCGAACACCGGGGAGCTGTTTTTT
CDR3 protein: CASSPHRSNTGELFF

clone size: .
J gene: TRBJ1-2
D gene: .
V gene: TRBV29-1
CDR3 DNA: TGCAGCGTCCCGGGATCCTACGGCCCGAGAGGCTACACCTTC
CDR3 protein: CSVPGSYGPRGYTF

clone size: .
J gene: TRBJ2-7
D gene: .
V gene: TRBV7-2
CDR3 DNA: TGTGCCAGCAGCTTAGTCCTCAGGGCCGGCCAGCAGTACTTC
CDR3 protein: CASSLVLRAGQQYF

clone size: .
J gene: TRBJ2-5
D gene: TRBD1
V gene: TRBV10-3
CDR3 DNA: TGTGCCATCGGCAGGGGGCGCGGGGAGACCCAGTACTTC
CDR3 protein: CAIGRGRGETQYF

clone size: .
J gene: TRBJ2-7
D gene: TRBD2
V gene: TRBV7-8
CDR3 DNA: TGTGCCAGCAGCTTAGGGCTCGCGGGGGACGAGCAGTACTTC
CDR3 protein: CASSLGLAGDEQYF

clone size: .
J gene: TRBJ2-5
D gene: .
V gene: TRBV13
CDR3 DNA: TGTGCCAGCAGCTTATCAGCGCCCACGGCGCGAGAGACCCAGTACTTC
CDR3 protein: CASSLSAPTARETQYF

clone size: .
J gene: TRBJ2-7
D gene: .
V gene: TRBV14
CDR3 DNA: TGTGCCAGCAGCCAAGATAGCAGGGCCTCCTACGAGCAGTACTTC
CDR3 protein: CASSQDSRASYEQYF

clone size: .
J gene: TRBJ1-1
D gene: TRBD1
V gene: TRBV7-6
CDR3 DNA: TGTGCCAGCAGCGCCCTTCCAGGGGGTAGTACTGAAGCTTTCTTT
CDR3 protein: CASSALPGGSTEAFF

clone size: .
J gene: TRBJ2-3
D gene: TRBD2
V gene: TRBV4-1
CDR3 DNA: TGCGCCAGCAGCCAGGACTCGGGGGGGTTTACAGATACGCAGTATTTT
CDR3 protein: CASSQDSGGFTDTQYF

clone size: .
J gene: TRBJ2-3
D gene: .
V gene: TRBV29-1
CDR3 DNA: TGCAGCGTTGGAGGCTCCTGGGTCTACCGCACAGATACGCAGTATTTT
CDR3 protein: CSVGGSWVYRTDTQYF

clone size: once
J gene: TRBJ1-6
D gene: .
V gene: TRBV27
CDR3 DNA: TGTGCCAGCAGTTCCATGACCAGGGGCGGGAATTCACCCCTCCACTTT
CDR3 protein: CASSSMTRGGNSPLHF

clone size: .
J gene: TRBJ2-2
D gene: TRBD2
V gene: TRBV14
CDR3 DNA: TGTGCCAGCAGCATGGGACTAGCGGGGACGGGGGAGCTGTTTTTT
CDR3 protein: CASSMGLAGTGELFF

clone size: .
J gene: TRBJ1-1
D gene: .
V gene: TRBV2
CDR3 DNA: TGTGCCAGCAGTACAGGGCTGAACACTGAAGCTTTCTTT
CDR3 protein: CASSTGLNTEAFF

clone size: .
J gene: TRBJ2-3
D gene: .
V gene: TRBV14
CDR3 DNA: TGTGCCAGCAGCCAAAGTGCCGGGACCACAGATACGCAGTATTTT
CDR3 protein: CASSQSAGTTDTQYF

clone size: .
J gene: TRBJ2-7
D gene: .
V gene: TRBV19
CDR3 DNA: TGTGCCAGTAGTCTGACGGACAGCTCCTACGAGCAGTACTTC
CDR3 protein: CASSLTDSSYEQYF

clone size: few
J gene: TRBJ2-7
D gene: .
V gene: TRBV11-3
CDR3 DNA: TGTGCCAGCAGCCGCCTAAGGGTCTACTCCTACGAGCAGTACTTC
CDR3 protein: CASSRLRVYSYEQYF

clone size: .
J gene: TRBJ2-7
D gene: TRBD1
V gene: TRBV5-6
CDR3 DNA: TGTGCCAGCAGCTTGTTGCGCCGGCAGGGGGCGCGAGAGCAGTACTTC
CDR3 protein: CASSLLRRQGAREQYF

clone size: .
J gene: TRBJ1-2
D gene: .
V gene: TRBV6-1
CDR3 DNA: TGTGCCAGCAGTGGGCAGACACCTGAATGGTCCAGCTATGGCTACACCTTC
CDR3 protein: CASSGQTPEWSSYGYTF